The sequence of this T cell receptor (beta chain) was determined in a study of identical twins. Using its own MiXCR run on the 5' RACE reads, TCRdb lists one record per CDR3 protein. The sample lists around 570,000 distinct CDR3 sequences, roughly 9.5% occurring once. This clonotype was observed at least ten times. The antigen is undetermined. The study, taken as a whole, reports: Conclusions were based on cross-sectional statistical analysis, without following the same donors.

In germline, CDR1 is ENHRY, CDR2 SYGVKD. CDR3 length: 16 amino acids. Germline trimming cut 4 bases from V and 7 bases from J; bases unmatched to any gene: 12. This sample also belongs to another study, concerning yellow fever vaccine responses in identical twins.

This clonotype originated in a woman younger than 30 in good health. V and J are TRBV10-3 and TRBJ2-2; 7 nucleotides line up with TRBD1. The sample taken for sequencing was PBMCs. The CDR3, as DNA: TGTGCCATCAGTGGGTTTGGACAGGTCGAGGTCGGGGAGCTGTTTTTT. Protein product: CAISGFGQVEVGELFF.